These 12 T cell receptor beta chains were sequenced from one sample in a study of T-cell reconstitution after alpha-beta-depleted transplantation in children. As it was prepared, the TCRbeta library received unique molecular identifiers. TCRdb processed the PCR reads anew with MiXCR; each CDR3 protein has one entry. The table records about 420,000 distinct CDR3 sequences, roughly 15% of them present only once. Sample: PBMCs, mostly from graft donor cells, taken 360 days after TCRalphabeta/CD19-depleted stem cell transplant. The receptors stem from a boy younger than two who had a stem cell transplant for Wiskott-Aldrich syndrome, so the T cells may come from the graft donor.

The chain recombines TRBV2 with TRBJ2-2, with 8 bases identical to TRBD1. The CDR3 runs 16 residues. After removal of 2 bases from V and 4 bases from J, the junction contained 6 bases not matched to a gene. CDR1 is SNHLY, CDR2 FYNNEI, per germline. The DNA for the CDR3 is TGTGCCAGCAGTGAACTCCAGGGGGCAGTCACCGGGGAGCTGTTTTTT. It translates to CASSELQGAVTGELFF.

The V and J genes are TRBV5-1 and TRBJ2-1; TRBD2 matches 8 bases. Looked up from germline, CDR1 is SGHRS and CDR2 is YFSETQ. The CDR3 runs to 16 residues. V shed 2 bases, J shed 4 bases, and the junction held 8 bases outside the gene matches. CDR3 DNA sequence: TGCGCCAGCAGCTTAATGGCGGGAGGACTATACAATGAGCAGTTCTTC. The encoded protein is CASSLMAGGLYNEQFF.

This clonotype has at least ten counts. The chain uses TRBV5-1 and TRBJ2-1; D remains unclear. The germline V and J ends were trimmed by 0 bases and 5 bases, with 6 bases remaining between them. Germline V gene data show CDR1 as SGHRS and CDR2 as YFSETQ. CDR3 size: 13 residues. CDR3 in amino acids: CASSLVLDNEQFF. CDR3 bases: TGCGCCAGCAGCTTGGTTCTCGACAATGAGCAGTTCTTC.

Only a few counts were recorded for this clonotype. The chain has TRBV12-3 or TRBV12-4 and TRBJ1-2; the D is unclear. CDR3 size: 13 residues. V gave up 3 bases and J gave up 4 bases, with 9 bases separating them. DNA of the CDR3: TGTGCCAGCAGTTTGGATCCCTCCTATGGCTACACCTTC. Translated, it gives CASSLDPSYGYTF.

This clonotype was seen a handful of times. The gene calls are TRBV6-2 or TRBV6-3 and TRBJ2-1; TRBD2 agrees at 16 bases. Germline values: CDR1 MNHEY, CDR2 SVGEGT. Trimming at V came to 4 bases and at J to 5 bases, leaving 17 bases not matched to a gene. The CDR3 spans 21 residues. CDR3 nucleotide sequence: TGTGCCAGCAGTTTTCCCCAGGGACTAGCGGGGGGGCTCGGGGCGGACAATGAGCAGTTCTTC. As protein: CASSFPQGLAGGLGADNEQFF.

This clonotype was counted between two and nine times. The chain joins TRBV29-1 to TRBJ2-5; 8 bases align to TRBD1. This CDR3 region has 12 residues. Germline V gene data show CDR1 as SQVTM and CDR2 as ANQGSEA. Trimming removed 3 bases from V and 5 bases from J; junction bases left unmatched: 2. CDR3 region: CSVEAGGETQYF. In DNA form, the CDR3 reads TGCAGCGTTGAGGCAGGGGGCGAGACCCAGTACTTC.

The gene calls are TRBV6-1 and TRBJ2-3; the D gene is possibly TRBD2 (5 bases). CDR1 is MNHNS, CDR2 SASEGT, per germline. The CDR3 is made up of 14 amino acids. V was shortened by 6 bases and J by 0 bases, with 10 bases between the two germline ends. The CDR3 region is CASRQTTSTDTQYF. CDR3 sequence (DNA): TGTGCCAGCAGGCAGACTACTAGCACAGATACGCAGTATTTT.

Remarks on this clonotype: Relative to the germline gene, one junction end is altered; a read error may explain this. DNA of the CDR3: TGCAGTGCTGAATGGACAGTTACGCAGTATTTT. Translated: CSAEWTVTQYF. The chain is built from TRBV20-1 and TRBJ2-3, with D perhaps TRBD1 (6 bases). CDR1 and CDR2 from the germline V gene are DFQATT and SNEGSKA (reference sequence). There are 11 residues in the CDR3.

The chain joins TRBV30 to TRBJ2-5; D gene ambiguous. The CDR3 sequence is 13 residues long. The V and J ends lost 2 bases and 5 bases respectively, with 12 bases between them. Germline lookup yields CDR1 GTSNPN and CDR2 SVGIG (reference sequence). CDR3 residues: CAWSPGFRETQYF. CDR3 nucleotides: TGTGCCTGGAGTCCGGGTTTTCGGGAGACCCAGTACTTC. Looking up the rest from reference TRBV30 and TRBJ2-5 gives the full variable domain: SQTIHQWPATLVQPVGSPLSLECTVEGTSNPNLYWYRQAAGRGLQLLFYSVGIGQISSEVPQNLSASRPQDRQFILSSKKLLLSDSGFYLCAWSPGFRETQYFGPGTRLLVL.

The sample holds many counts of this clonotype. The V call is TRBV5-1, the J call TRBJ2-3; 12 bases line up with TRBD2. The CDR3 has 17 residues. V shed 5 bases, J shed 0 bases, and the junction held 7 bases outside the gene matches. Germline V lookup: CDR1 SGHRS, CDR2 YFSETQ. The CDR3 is CASSTGLAGTSTDTQYF. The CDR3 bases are TGCGCCAGCAGTACCGGACTAGCGGGGACCAGCACAGATACGCAGTATTTT.

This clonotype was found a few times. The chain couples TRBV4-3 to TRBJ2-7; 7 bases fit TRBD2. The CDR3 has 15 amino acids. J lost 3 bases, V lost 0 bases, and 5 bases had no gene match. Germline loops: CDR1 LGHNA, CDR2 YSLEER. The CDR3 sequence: CASSQDPAGVYEQYF. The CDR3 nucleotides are TGCGCCAGCAGCCAAGATCCCGCGGGAGTCTACGAGCAGTACTTC.

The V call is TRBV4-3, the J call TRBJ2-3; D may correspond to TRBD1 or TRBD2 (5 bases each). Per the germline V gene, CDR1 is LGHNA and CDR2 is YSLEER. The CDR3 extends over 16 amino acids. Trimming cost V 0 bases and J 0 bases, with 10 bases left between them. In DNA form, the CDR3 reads TGCGCCAGCAGCCAAGATGGGGACCAGAGCACAGATACGCAGTATTTT. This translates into CASSQDGDQSTDTQYF.